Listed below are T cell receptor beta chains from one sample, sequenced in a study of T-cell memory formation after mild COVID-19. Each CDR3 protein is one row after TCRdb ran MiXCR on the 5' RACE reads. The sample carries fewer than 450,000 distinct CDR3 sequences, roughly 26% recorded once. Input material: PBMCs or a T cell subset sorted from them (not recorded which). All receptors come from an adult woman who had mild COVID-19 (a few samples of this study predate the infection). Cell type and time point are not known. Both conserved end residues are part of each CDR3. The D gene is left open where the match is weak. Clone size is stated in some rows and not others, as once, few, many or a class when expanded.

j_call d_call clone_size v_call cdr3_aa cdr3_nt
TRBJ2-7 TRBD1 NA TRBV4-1 CASSLRGSTGAWSEQYF TGCGCCAGCAGCCTAAGGGGTTCCACAGGGGCATGGTCCGAGCAGTACTTC
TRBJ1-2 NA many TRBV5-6 CASSVGMSYGYTF TGTGCCAGCAGCGTGGGGATGTCCTATGGCTACACCTTC
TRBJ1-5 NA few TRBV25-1 CASRETGFGQPQHF TGTGCCAGCAGAGAAACAGGGTTTGGGCAGCCCCAGCATTTT
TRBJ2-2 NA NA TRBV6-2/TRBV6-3 CASSLASGVERTRTGELFF TGTGCCAGCAGTCTTGCCTCGGGAGTTGAAAGGACGAGGACCGGGGAGCTGTTTTTT
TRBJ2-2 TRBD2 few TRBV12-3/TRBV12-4 CASSPSSGRTGELFF TGTGCCAGCAGTCCCTCTAGCGGGAGAACCGGGGAGCTGTTTTTT
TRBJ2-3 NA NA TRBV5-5 CASSVRTLTFTDTQYF TGTGCCAGCAGCGTAAGGACTCTTACTTTCACAGATACGCAGTATTTT
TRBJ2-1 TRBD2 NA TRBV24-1 CATSAPPGREVHDEQFF TGTGCCACCAGTGCCCCTCCGGGGCGGGAGGTCCACGATGAGCAGTTCTTC
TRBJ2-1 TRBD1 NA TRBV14 CASSPPDRARPYNEQFF TGTGCCAGCAGCCCCCCGGACAGGGCGAGGCCCTACAATGAGCAGTTCTTC
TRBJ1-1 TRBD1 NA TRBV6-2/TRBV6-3 CASSYSTGSTEAFF TGTGCCAGCAGTTACTCGACAGGGAGTACTGAAGCTTTCTTT
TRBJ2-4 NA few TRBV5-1 CASSSIHEGKNIQYF TGCGCCAGCAGCTCCATACATGAGGGGAAAAACATTCAGTACTTC
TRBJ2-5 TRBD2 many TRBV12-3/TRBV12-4 CASSSERGGFQETQYF TGTGCCAGCAGTTCCGAGCGGGGGGGCTTCCAAGAGACCCAGTACTTC
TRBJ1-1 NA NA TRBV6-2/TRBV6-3 CASRPGETEAFF TGTGCTTCAAGACCGGGAGAAACTGAAGCTTTCTTT
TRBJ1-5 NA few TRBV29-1 CSVKGRNQPQHF TGCAGCGTTAAAGGGCGCAATCAGCCCCAGCATTTT
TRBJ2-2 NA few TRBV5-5 CASSLVAVGPGELFF TGTGCCAGCAGCTTGGTAGCGGTGGGACCCGGGGAGCTGTTTTTT
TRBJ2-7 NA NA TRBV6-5 CASSFYPGTRTYEQYF TGTGCCAGCAGTTTCTATCCCGGGACGAGAACCTACGAGCAGTACTTC
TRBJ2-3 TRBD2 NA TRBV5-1 CASSLNLAGGPPTDTQYF TGCGCCAGCAGCTTGAACCTAGCGGGGGGTCCCCCCACAGATACGCAGTATTTT
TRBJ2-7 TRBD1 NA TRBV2 CASSEPGTGPSYEQYF TGTGCCAGCAGCGAACCAGGGACAGGTCCCTCCTACGAGCAGTACTTC
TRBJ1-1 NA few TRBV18 CASSPRPRTLTEAFF TGTGCCAGCTCACCACGCCCCAGGACTCTGACTGAAGCTTTCTTT
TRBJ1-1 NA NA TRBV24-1 CAKRTGGARVEQHVNTEAFF TGTGCCAAGCGAACGGGGGGCGCAAGGGTAGAGCAGCATGTGAACACTGAAGCTTTCTTT
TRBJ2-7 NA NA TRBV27 CASRNSGQSYEQYF TGTGCCAGCAGGAATAGCGGTCAATCCTACGAGCAGTACTTC
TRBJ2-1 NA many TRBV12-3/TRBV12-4 CASSLSSRWNEQFF TGTGCCAGCAGTTTGTCGAGTCGGTGGAATGAGCAGTTCTTC
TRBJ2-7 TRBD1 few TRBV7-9 CASSSPGQPYEQYF TGTGCCAGCAGCTCACCGGGACAGCCCTACGAGCAGTACTTC
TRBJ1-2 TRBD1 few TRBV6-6 CASKRTGTSVSYGYTF TGTGCCAGCAAGAGGACAGGGACTTCTGTAAGCTATGGCTACACCTTC
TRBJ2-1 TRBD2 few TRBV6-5 CASSRDSRTSGRDSFF TGTGCCAGCAGTCGAGACTCCAGGACTAGCGGGAGGGATTCGTTCTTC
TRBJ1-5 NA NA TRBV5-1 CASSLEGVQPQHF TGCGCCAGCAGCTTGGAGGGGGTTCAGCCCCAGCATTTT
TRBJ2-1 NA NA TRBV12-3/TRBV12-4 CASSSVGRTLVF TGTGCCAGCAGTTCCGTCGGAAGGACACTGGTCTTC
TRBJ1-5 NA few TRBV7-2 CASSLFRGSEQPQHF TGTGCCAGCAGCTTATTTAGGGGTTCGGAGCAGCCCCAGCATTTT